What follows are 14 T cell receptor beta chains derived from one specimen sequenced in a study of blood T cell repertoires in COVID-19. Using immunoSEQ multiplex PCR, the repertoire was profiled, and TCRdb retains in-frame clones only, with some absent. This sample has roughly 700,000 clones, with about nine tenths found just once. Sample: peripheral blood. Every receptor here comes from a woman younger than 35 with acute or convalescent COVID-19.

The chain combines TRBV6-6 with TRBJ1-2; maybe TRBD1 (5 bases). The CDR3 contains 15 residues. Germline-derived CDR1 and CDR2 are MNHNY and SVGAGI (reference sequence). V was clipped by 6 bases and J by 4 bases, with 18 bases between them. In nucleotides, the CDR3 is TGTGCCAGCAGCCCGGGAGAGGACACTGCCTATGGCTACACCTTC. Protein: CASSPGEDTAYGYTF.

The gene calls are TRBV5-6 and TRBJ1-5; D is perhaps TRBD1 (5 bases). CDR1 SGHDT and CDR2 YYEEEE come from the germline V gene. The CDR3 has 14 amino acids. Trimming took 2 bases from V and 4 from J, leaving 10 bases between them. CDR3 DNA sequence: TGTGCCAGCAGCTTACGGGGGATAAATCAGCCCCAGCATTTT. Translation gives CASSLRGINQPQHF.

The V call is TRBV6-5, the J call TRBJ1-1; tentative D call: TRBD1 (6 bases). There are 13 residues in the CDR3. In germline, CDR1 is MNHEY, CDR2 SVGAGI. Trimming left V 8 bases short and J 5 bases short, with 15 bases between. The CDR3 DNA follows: TGTGCCAGCTTAGGGGGGGCTAGTACTGAAGCTTTCTTT. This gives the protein CASLGGASTEAFF.

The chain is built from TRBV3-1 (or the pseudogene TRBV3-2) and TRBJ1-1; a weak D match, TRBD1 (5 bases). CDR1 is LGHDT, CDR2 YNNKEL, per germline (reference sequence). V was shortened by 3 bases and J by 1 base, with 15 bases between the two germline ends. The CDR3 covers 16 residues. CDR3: CASSHSAGGGNTEAFF. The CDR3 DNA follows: TGTGCCAGCAGCCATTCCGCCGGGGGGGGGAACACTGAAGCTTTCTTT.

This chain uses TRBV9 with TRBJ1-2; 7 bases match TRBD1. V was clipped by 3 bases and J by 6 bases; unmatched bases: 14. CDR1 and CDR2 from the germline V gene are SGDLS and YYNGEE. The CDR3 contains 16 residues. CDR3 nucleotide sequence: TGTGCCAGCAGCGGCGTAGGGGGCACGGGGTTGGATGGCTACACCTTC. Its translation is CASSGVGGTGLDGYTF.

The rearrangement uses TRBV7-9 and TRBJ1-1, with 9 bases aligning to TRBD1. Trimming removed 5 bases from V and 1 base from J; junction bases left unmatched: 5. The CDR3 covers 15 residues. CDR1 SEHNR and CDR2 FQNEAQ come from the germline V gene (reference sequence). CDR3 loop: CASSLPTGGNTEAFF. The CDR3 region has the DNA TGTGCCAGCAGCCTTCCGACAGGGGGGAACACTGAAGCTTTCTTT.

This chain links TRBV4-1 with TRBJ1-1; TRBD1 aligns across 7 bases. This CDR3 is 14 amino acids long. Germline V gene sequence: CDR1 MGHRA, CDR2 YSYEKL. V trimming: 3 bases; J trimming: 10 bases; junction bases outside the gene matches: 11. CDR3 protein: CASSHTQGRFVAFF. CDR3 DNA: TGCGCCAGCAGCCACACACAGGGGCGATTTGTAGCTTTCTTT.

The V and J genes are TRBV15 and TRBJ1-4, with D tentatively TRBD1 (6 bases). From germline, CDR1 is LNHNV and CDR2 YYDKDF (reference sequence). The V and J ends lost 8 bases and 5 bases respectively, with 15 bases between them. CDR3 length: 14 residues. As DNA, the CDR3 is TGTGCCACCGTCCGGGGGGCAGAGAATGAAAAACTGTTTTTT. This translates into CATVRGAENEKLFF.

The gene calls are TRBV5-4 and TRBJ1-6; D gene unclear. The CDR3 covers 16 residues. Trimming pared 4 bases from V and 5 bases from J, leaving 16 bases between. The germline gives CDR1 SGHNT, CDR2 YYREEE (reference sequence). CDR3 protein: CASSPERALDNSPLHF. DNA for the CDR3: TGTGCCAGCAGCCCCGAGCGGGCATTGGATAATTCACCCCTCCACTTT.

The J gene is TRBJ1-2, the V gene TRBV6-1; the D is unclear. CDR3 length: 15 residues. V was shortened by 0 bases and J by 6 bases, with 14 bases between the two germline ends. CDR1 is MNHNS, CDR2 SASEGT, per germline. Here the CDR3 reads CASSEALLGLHGYTF. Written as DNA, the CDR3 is TGTGCCAGCAGTGAAGCGCTTCTCGGTCTCCATGGCTACACCTTC.

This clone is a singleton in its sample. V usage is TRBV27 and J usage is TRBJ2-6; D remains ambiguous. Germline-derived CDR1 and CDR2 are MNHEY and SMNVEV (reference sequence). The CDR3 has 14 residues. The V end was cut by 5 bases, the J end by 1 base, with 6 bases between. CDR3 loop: CASSQVSGANVLTF. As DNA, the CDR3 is TGTGCCAGCAGTCAGGTTTCTGGGGCCAACGTCCTGACTTTC.

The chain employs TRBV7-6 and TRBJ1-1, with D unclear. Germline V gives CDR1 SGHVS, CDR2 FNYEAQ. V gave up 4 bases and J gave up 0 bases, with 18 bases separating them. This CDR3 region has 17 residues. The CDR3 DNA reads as TGTGCCAGCAGCTCACTACGGGGTCCACCCATGAACACTGAAGCTTTCTTT. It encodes CASSSLRGPPMNTEAFF. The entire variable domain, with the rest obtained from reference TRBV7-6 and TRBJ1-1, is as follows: GAGVSQSPRYKVTKRGQDVALRCDPISGHVSLYWYRQALGQGPEFLTYFNYEAQQDKSGLPNDRFSAERPEGSISTLTIQRTEQRDSAMYRCASSSLRGPPMNTEAFFGQGTRLTVV.

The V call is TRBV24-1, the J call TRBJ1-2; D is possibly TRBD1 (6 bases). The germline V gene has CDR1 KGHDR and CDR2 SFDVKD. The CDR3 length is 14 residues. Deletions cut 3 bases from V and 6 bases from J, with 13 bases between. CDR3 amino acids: CATSDPRRGDGYTF. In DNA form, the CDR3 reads TGTGCCACCAGTGATCCCCGCAGGGGTGATGGCTACACCTTC.

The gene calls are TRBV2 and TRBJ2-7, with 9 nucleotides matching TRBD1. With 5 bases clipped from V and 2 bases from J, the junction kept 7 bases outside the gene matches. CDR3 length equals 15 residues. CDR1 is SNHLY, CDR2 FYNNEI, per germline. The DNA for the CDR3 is TGTGCCAGCAGTCCCTCGGGACAGGGAACCTACGAGCAGTACTTC. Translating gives CASSPSGQGTYEQYF.